Below, 8 T cell receptor beta chains from the same sample are listed, as sequenced in a study of CD8+ T cells in alopecia areata. RNA extraction and reverse transcription yielded cDNA as sequencing template. Profiled with immunoSEQ multiplex PCR; TCRdb holds only in-frame clones, not every one. Of roughly 40,000 clones listed, 80% to 95% are singletons. Treatment: oral pan-JAK inhibitor, 5-10 mg twice daily. The source was CD8+ T cells sorted from blood, collected at week 24, from a patient treated with tofacitinib. Every receptor here comes from a human donor with alopecia areata.

This clone was recorded a few times. The V call is TRBV29-1, the J call TRBJ2-7, with 7 bases lining up with TRBD1. Trimming removed 0 bases from V and 2 bases from J; junction bases left unmatched: 4. The germline gives CDR1 SQVTM, CDR2 ANQGSEA. The CDR3 has 14 residues. CDR3 region: CSVEDRGQTYEQYF. The CDR3 DNA reads as TGCAGCGTTGAAGATAGGGGGCAGACCTACGAGCAGTACTTC.

The V call is TRBV6-5, the J call TRBJ2-1; the D call may be TRBD1 or TRBD2 (7 bases each). The germline CDR1 and CDR2 sequences are MNHEY and SVGAGI. Trimming removed 2 bases at V and 6 bases at J, with 14 bases between. The CDR3 loop spans 15 amino acids. The CDR3 coding sequence is TGTGCCAGCAGTTACATGGGAGGGGGCCGCAATGAGCAGTTCTTC. Amino acids: CASSYMGGGRNEQFF.

V and J are TRBV27 and TRBJ2-1, with a possible D match to TRBD1 (5 bases). CDR3 size: 14 residues. With 2 bases removed from V and 5 bases from J, the gap between germline ends came to 10 bases. In germline, CDR1 is MNHEY, CDR2 SMNVEV (reference sequence). The CDR3 spells CASSLDGQHNEQFF. The DNA for the CDR3 is TGTGCCAGCAGTTTAGACGGACAACACAATGAGCAGTTCTTC.

V gene TRBV6-5 combines with J gene TRBJ1-5, with D tentatively TRBD1 (6 bases). This CDR3 has 13 amino acids. The germline V and J ends were trimmed by 8 bases and 3 bases, with 11 bases remaining between them. CDR1 is MNHEY and CDR2 is SVGAGI in the germline V gene. The DNA for the CDR3 is TGTGCCAGCCAGACAGGAGTCAATCAGCCCCAGCATTTT. Its translation: CASQTGVNQPQHF.

The chain is built from TRBV7-8 and TRBJ2-7, with a tentative D call TRBD1 (5 bases). The length of the CDR3 is 14 residues. The V end lost 3 bases, the J end lost 2 bases, and 11 bases lay between the germline ends. Germline V CDR1 and CDR2: SGHVS, FQNEAQ. The CDR3 bases are TGTGCCAGCAGCTTTAACCGACAGACCTACGAGCAGTACTTC. This codes for CASSFNRQTYEQYF.

The genes are TRBV4-1 and TRBJ2-3, with 7 bases identical to TRBD2. V was clipped by 0 bases and J by 1 base; unmatched bases: 7. The CDR3 length is 17 residues. CDR1 and CDR2 (germline): MGHRA, YSYEKL. The CDR3 DNA reads as TGCGCCAGCAGCCAAGAGCCTAGCGGAGAAGGCACAGATACGCAGTATTTT. As protein: CASSQEPSGEGTDTQYF.

V usage is TRBV7-2 and J usage is TRBJ2-7, with D possibly TRBD1 on 7 matching bases. The CDR3 consists of 15 residues. Germline V gene sequence: CDR1 SGHTA, CDR2 FQGNSA. V was cut by 5 bases and J by 6 bases, with 20 bases left in between. CDR3 in amino acids: CASSLDRDLSAEQYF. CDR3 in DNA: TGTGCCAGCAGCCTAGACAGGGACTTATCCGCCGAGCAGTACTTC. Together with reference TRBV7-2 and TRBJ2-7, the CDR3 gives the full variable domain: GAGVSQSPSNKVTEKGKDVELRCDPISGHTALYWYRQSLGQGLEFLIYFQGNSAPDKSGLPSDRFSAERTGGSVSTLTIQRTQQEDSAVYLCASSLDRDLSAEQYFGPGTRLTVT.

The chain is built from TRBV27 and TRBJ1-5; no firm D call. V was clipped by 7 bases and J by 2 bases, with 12 bases between them. This CDR3 spans 14 amino acids. In germline, CDR1 is MNHEY, CDR2 SMNVEV (reference sequence). CDR3 bases: TGTGCCAGCACCTCCTTGGTGGGCAATCAGCCCCAGCATTTT. This sequence encodes CASTSLVGNQPQHF.